Listed below are T cell receptor beta chains from one sample, sequenced in a study of blood T cell repertoires in COVID-19. The assay was immunoSEQ multiplex PCR, and TCRdb's table has in-frame clones only and misses some. This sample has approximately 120,000 clones; around 89% occur once, and the top ten carry 7.6%. Source material: peripheral blood. The receptor source for this set is a man aged 45-65 years with acute or convalescent COVID-19. Each CDR3 is given with its conserved first and last residue. A D gene is named only where the DNA matches it firmly. The size of a clone is reported for some rows only, either as once, few or many, or as a class for expanded clones.

v_gene: TRBV27; d_gene: TRBD2; abundance: -; j_gene: TRBJ2-1; CDR3nt: TGTGCCAGCAGTTTCGAGCGGGGTTACAATGAGCAGTTCTTC; CDR3aa: CASSFERGYNEQFF
v_gene: TRBV3-1/TRBV3-2; d_gene: TRBD1; abundance: -; j_gene: TRBJ1-2; CDR3nt: TGTGCCAGCAGCCAAGGGTTGGGACAGGTTCTTCATGGCTACACCTTC; CDR3aa: CASSQGLGQVLHGYTF
v_gene: TRBV9; d_gene: TRBD2; abundance: -; j_gene: TRBJ2-7; CDR3nt: TGTGCCAGCAGCGTGGGGGGGACTAGCGGTTACGAGCAGTACTTC; CDR3aa: CASSVGGTSGYEQYF
v_gene: TRBV29-1; d_gene: -; abundance: -; j_gene: TRBJ1-2; CDR3nt: TGCAGCGTTCCCGGGGGAGCAGGCTATGGCTACACCTTC; CDR3aa: CSVPGGAGYGYTF
v_gene: TRBV5-5; d_gene: TRBD2; abundance: once; j_gene: TRBJ2-7; CDR3nt: TGTGCCAGCAGCTCTAGCGGCAACTACGAGCAGTACTTC; CDR3aa: CASSSSGNYEQYF
v_gene: TRBV7-2; d_gene: -; abundance: -; j_gene: TRBJ2-4; CDR3nt: TGTGCCAGCAGCTTAGAGGCAGGGGCCAAAAACATTCAGTACTTC; CDR3aa: CASSLEAGAKNIQYF
v_gene: TRBV7-8; d_gene: TRBD1; abundance: -; j_gene: TRBJ2-3; CDR3nt: TGTGCCAGCAGCGCCCTGACAGGGCGAGGCACAGATACGCAGTATTTT; CDR3aa: CASSALTGRGTDTQYF
v_gene: TRBV3-1/TRBV3-2; d_gene: -; abundance: once; j_gene: TRBJ1-1; CDR3nt: TGTGCCAGCAGCCAAGCAACGGTGAACACTGAAGCTTTCTTT; CDR3aa: CASSQATVNTEAFF
v_gene: TRBV27; d_gene: TRBD1; abundance: few; j_gene: TRBJ2-7; CDR3nt: TGTGCCAGCAGTCAGCCAACCGGGACAGGGGTCTACGAGCAGTACTTC; CDR3aa: CASSQPTGTGVYEQYF
v_gene: TRBV11-2; d_gene: TRBD2; abundance: once; j_gene: TRBJ2-1; CDR3nt: TGTGCCAGCAGCTTAGTTAGCGGGAGGGGCAATGAGCAGTTCTTC; CDR3aa: CASSLVSGRGNEQFF
v_gene: TRBV27; d_gene: TRBD1; abundance: -; j_gene: TRBJ1-1; CDR3nt: TGTGCCAGCAGTTTCGGGACAGCACTGAACACTGAAGCTTTCTTT; CDR3aa: CASSFGTALNTEAFF
v_gene: TRBV24-1; d_gene: TRBD1; abundance: -; j_gene: TRBJ2-5; CDR3nt: TGTGCCACCAGTGATCCGACAGGGTCCCAAGAGACCCAGTACTTC; CDR3aa: CATSDPTGSQETQYF
v_gene: TRBV30; d_gene: TRBD1; abundance: -; j_gene: TRBJ1-2; CDR3nt: TGTGCCTGGACACGGGACAGGGGATCGGGATATGGCTACACCTTC; CDR3aa: CAWTRDRGSGYGYTF
v_gene: TRBV6-4; d_gene: TRBD1; abundance: -; j_gene: TRBJ1-5; CDR3nt: TGTGCCAGCAGTCCCGGGACAGGGGGCAATCAGCCCCAGCATTTT; CDR3aa: CASSPGTGGNQPQHF
v_gene: TRBV12-3/TRBV12-4; d_gene: TRBD1; abundance: -; j_gene: TRBJ1-2; CDR3nt: TGTGCCAGCAGTACAGGGGGCTATGGCTACACCTTC; CDR3aa: CASSTGGYGYTF
v_gene: TRBV2; d_gene: TRBD1; abundance: few; j_gene: TRBJ1-3; CDR3nt: TGTGCCAGCAGTCCTCGGACAGGGGGCCAGGGAAACACCATATATTTT; CDR3aa: CASSPRTGGQGNTIYF
v_gene: TRBV27; d_gene: TRBD2; abundance: -; j_gene: TRBJ2-3; CDR3nt: TGTGCCAGCAGTTCCCTCGGGGAGGGCTTAGGAGATACGCAGTATTTT; CDR3aa: CASSSLGEGLGDTQYF
v_gene: TRBV7-2; d_gene: -; abundance: -; j_gene: TRBJ2-7; CDR3nt: TGTGCCAGCAGCTTAGACGGTGGCTCCTACGAGCAGTACTTC; CDR3aa: CASSLDGGSYEQYF
v_gene: TRBV27; d_gene: TRBD1; abundance: -; j_gene: TRBJ1-6; CDR3nt: TGTGCCAGCACTTCCTATTGGACAGGGCGAGCTCCACCCCTCCACTTT; CDR3aa: CASTSYWTGRAPPLHF
v_gene: TRBV19; d_gene: TRBD2; abundance: -; j_gene: TRBJ2-7; CDR3nt: TGTGCCAGTAGTACCCGACTAGCTGGATCCTACGAGCAGTACTTC; CDR3aa: CASSTRLAGSYEQYF
v_gene: TRBV3-1/TRBV3-2; d_gene: TRBD2; abundance: -; j_gene: TRBJ2-7; CDR3nt: TGTGCCAGCAGCCGAGGACTAGCGGGAGGGATTAGCGAGCAGTACTTC; CDR3aa: CASSRGLAGGISEQYF
v_gene: TRBV19; d_gene: -; abundance: -; j_gene: TRBJ1-6; CDR3nt: TGTGCCAGTAGTGGGCTCCGCCAGCTCTCACCCCTCCACTTT; CDR3aa: CASSGLRQLSPLHF
v_gene: TRBV6-5; d_gene: -; abundance: -; j_gene: TRBJ2-3; CDR3nt: TGTGCCAGCAGTTACCTGGGACTGGTCGGCACAGATACGCAGTATTTT; CDR3aa: CASSYLGLVGTDTQYF
v_gene: TRBV19; d_gene: TRBD1; abundance: -; j_gene: TRBJ1-5; CDR3nt: TGTGCCAGTAGTATTAGGACAGGGGGCCATCAGCCCCAGCATTTT; CDR3aa: CASSIRTGGHQPQHF
v_gene: TRBV3-1/TRBV3-2; d_gene: TRBD1; abundance: -; j_gene: TRBJ2-3; CDR3nt: TGTGTCCGCCGGGGGACAGGGATCACAGATACGCAGTATTTT; CDR3aa: CVRRGTGITDTQYF
v_gene: TRBV30; d_gene: -; abundance: -; j_gene: TRBJ2-1; CDR3nt: TGTGCCTGGAACGGACTTTTTTCTTACAATGAGCAGTTCTTC; CDR3aa: CAWNGLFSYNEQFF
v_gene: TRBV15; d_gene: -; abundance: once; j_gene: TRBJ2-3; CDR3nt: TGTGCCACCAGCAGGGGAGTGAGAGATACGCAGTATTTT; CDR3aa: CATSRGVRDTQYF
v_gene: TRBV6-5; d_gene: TRBD1; abundance: -; j_gene: TRBJ1-2; CDR3nt: TGTGCCAGCAGTTCAGGGGGAAGGGGTGGCTACACCTTC; CDR3aa: CASSSGGRGGYTF
v_gene: TRBV7-9; d_gene: TRBD1; abundance: -; j_gene: TRBJ1-2; CDR3nt: TGTGCCAGCAGCGGAGACAGGGGATTGACTAACTATGGCTACACCTTC; CDR3aa: CASSGDRGLTNYGYTF
v_gene: TRBV7-2; d_gene: -; abundance: once; j_gene: TRBJ1-5; CDR3nt: TGTGCCAGCAGCCAACAAGTCGGGGTCAATCAGCCCCAGCATTTT; CDR3aa: CASSQQVGVNQPQHF
v_gene: TRBV5-1; d_gene: -; abundance: -; j_gene: TRBJ1-6; CDR3nt: TGCGCCAGCAGCGCCGGGACAATCGGTTCACCCCTCCACTTT; CDR3aa: CASSAGTIGSPLHF
v_gene: TRBV4-1; d_gene: -; abundance: -; j_gene: TRBJ2-5; CDR3nt: TGCGCCAGCAGCCAAGATGGGACGGGACACCCCCAATGGGCTGAGCGGGAGACCCAGTACTTC; CDR3aa: CASSQDGTGHPQWAERETQYF
v_gene: TRBV9; d_gene: TRBD1; abundance: -; j_gene: TRBJ2-7; CDR3nt: TGTGCCAGCGCCCGGCAGGGGGTCTACGAGCAGTACTTC; CDR3aa: CASARQGVYEQYF
v_gene: TRBV14; d_gene: -; abundance: -; j_gene: TRBJ2-1; CDR3nt: TGTGCCAGCAGCCAGATAGGTTTGATTCGGGATACGGATGAGCAGTTCTTC; CDR3aa: CASSQIGLIRDTDEQFF
v_gene: TRBV5-6; d_gene: TRBD2; abundance: -; j_gene: TRBJ2-2; CDR3nt: TGTGCCAGCAGCCCAACCTTAGCGGGAGTGGGAACCGGGGAGCTGTTTTTT; CDR3aa: CASSPTLAGVGTGELFF
v_gene: TRBV6-5; d_gene: TRBD1; abundance: -; j_gene: TRBJ1-6; CDR3nt: TGTGCCAGCAGAGACAGGGCCACCTATAATTCACCCCTCCACTTT; CDR3aa: CASRDRATYNSPLHF
v_gene: TRBV10-2; d_gene: TRBD2; abundance: -; j_gene: TRBJ2-1; CDR3nt: TGCGCCAGCAGAGCGGGAGGGCCGGGCAATGAGCAGTTCTTC; CDR3aa: CASRAGGPGNEQFF
v_gene: TRBV30; d_gene: -; abundance: once; j_gene: TRBJ1-3; CDR3nt: TGTGCCTGGAGTGCATCCTCTGGAAACACCATATATTTT; CDR3aa: CAWSASSGNTIYF
v_gene: TRBV5-1; d_gene: TRBD2; abundance: -; j_gene: TRBJ2-7; CDR3nt: TGCGCCAGTAGACTAGCGGGTTCCTACGAGCAGTACTTC; CDR3aa: CASRLAGSYEQYF
v_gene: TRBV11-3; d_gene: -; abundance: -; j_gene: TRBJ1-1; CDR3nt: TGTGCCAGCAGCTTAAGTCCTCCGGGGAACACTGAAGCTTTCTTT; CDR3aa: CASSLSPPGNTEAFF
v_gene: TRBV24-1; d_gene: TRBD2; abundance: -; j_gene: TRBJ2-3; CDR3nt: TGTGCCACCAGTGACCGGGGACTAGCGGGAGGCACAGATACGCAGTATTTT; CDR3aa: CATSDRGLAGGTDTQYF
v_gene: TRBV7-2; d_gene: -; abundance: -; j_gene: TRBJ2-2; CDR3nt: TGTGCCAGCAGCCTCGGGATTAACACCGGGGAGCTGTTTTTT; CDR3aa: CASSLGINTGELFF
v_gene: TRBV11-3; d_gene: TRBD1; abundance: -; j_gene: TRBJ2-2; CDR3nt: TGTGCCAGCAGCCAAGTCAGGACAGGGGGCGCTTCCGGGGAGCTGTTTTTT; CDR3aa: CASSQVRTGGASGELFF
v_gene: TRBV5-1; d_gene: -; abundance: -; j_gene: TRBJ2-1; CDR3nt: TGCGCCAGCAGCTTCGAGGATAGCTCCTACAATGAGCAGTTCTTC; CDR3aa: CASSFEDSSYNEQFF
v_gene: TRBV28; d_gene: -; abundance: -; j_gene: TRBJ1-1; CDR3nt: TGTGCCAGCAGCTCCGGGACGGGGGGAATTAGGATCCCTGAAGCTTTCTTT; CDR3aa: CASSSGTGGIRIPEAFF
v_gene: TRBV10-3; d_gene: -; abundance: -; j_gene: TRBJ2-7; CDR3nt: TGTGCCATCGGGGCTGGGTCCGACTCCTACGAGCAGTACTTC; CDR3aa: CAIGAGSDSYEQYF
v_gene: TRBV11-3; d_gene: TRBD2; abundance: -; j_gene: TRBJ2-7; CDR3nt: TGTGCCAGTCTCGGCTGGGGAGGGGTCCCCGAGCAGTACTTC; CDR3aa: CASLGWGGVPEQYF
v_gene: TRBV7-9; d_gene: -; abundance: -; j_gene: TRBJ1-4; CDR3nt: TGTGCCAGCAGAAAGCCTAATAATGAAAAACTGTTTTTT; CDR3aa: CASRKPNNEKLFF